The TCR beta chain described here comes from a study of blood T cell repertoires in COVID-19. As for the study in general: Sample material is recorded as cDNA or gDNA derived from T cells, B-cell-depleted T cells, or PBMCs.

The repertoire was sequenced with immunoSEQ multiplex PCR; TCRdb's copy has only in-frame clones and lacks some. The table includes about 20,000 clones, 90% detected once. Germline assignment: CDR1 SGHNT and CDR2 YYREEE (reference sequence). With 3 bases removed from V and 4 bases from J, the gap between germline ends came to 11 bases. CDR3 size: 15 residues. J is TRBJ2-6 and V is TRBV5-4; no clear D. The sequenced sample was peripheral blood. The source is a man aged 70-80 years with acute or convalescent COVID-19. CDR3 DNA sequence: TGTGCCAGCAGCTCCGCCGGGTTAGGGGCCAACGTCCTGACTTTC. It encodes CASSSAGLGANVLTF.